This T cell receptor (beta chain) was identified during a study of beta chain features in type 1 diabetes. Every isolated RNA sample was fully reverse transcribed, so sequencing captured expressed TCRB transcripts. Method: immunoSEQ multiplex PCR; TCRdb's copy keeps in-frame clones and lacks some. This sample carries some 15,000 clones, around two fifths of them seen once, and the ten largest clones take about 0.57%. Study outcomes and limitations: Researchers could not determine here whether HLA type influences TCRB rearrangement.

Regarding this clone: Its target is not known.

V lost 0 bases and J 11 bases, leaving 17 bases between the germline ends. This CDR3 has 14 amino acids. CDR1 SGHRS and CDR2 YFSETQ come from the germline V gene. Purity above 95% was achieved in all sorted populations. Sequenced sample: stem cell memory CD4+ T cells from blood. The chain has TRBV5-1 and TRBJ1-1, with D maybe TRBD1 (6 bases). The source is a middle-aged woman in good health. The CDR3 protein is CASSLVGQGSAAFF. DNA for the CDR3: TGCGCCAGCAGCTTGGTGGGGCAGGGGAGTGCGGCTTTCTTT.